The 15 T cell receptor beta chains presented below share a single source sample, sequenced in a study of blood T cells in healthy people across ages. The use of a sample-barcoded 5' primer and a J-beta primer mix characterized a second PCR of 7 to 11 cycles. From the 5' RACE reads, TCRdb called clonotypes with MiXCR, one entry per CDR3 protein. The sample has about 970,000 distinct CDR3 sequences, 45% to 60% seen once. The sequenced sample was blood. The source of these receptors is a woman aged 55-69 years in good health.

The chain links TRBV15 to TRBJ2-1, with 7 positions matching TRBD2. Looked up from germline, CDR1 is LNHNV and CDR2 is YYDKDF (reference sequence). This CDR3 contains 13 residues. The trim removed 5 bases at V and 8 bases at J, leaving 6 bases unmatched. CDR3 bases: TGTGCCACCAGCGCTGGACTAGTGGATGAGCAGTTCTTC. Its protein product is CATSAGLVDEQFF.

The chain is built from TRBV12-3 or TRBV12-4 and TRBJ2-3; D uncertain. Trimming took off 6 bases at V and 5 bases at J, with 15 bases between the two ends. This CDR3 has 14 residues. The CDR3 loop is CASRARVSGDTQYF. The DNA of the CDR3 is TGTGCCAGCAGGGCAAGAGTTAGTGGAGATACGCAGTATTTT.

This clonotype came up once. The rearrangement joins TRBV7-2 to TRBJ2-4, with 15 bases lining up with TRBD2. Germline V gene lookup returns CDR1 SGHTA and CDR2 FQGNSA. J gave up 15 bases and V 5 bases, and 14 bases lay outside the gene matches. This CDR3 is built from 16 residues. The CDR3 bases are TGTGCCAGCAGCGCCGGGACTAGCGGGGGGTTCGGCGGTTCGTACTTC. This codes for CASSAGTSGGFGGSYF.

This clonotype has more than one count but fewer than ten. The chain combines TRBV12-3 or TRBV12-4 with TRBJ2-7; D is tentatively TRBD1 or TRBD2 (5 bases each). V lost 3 bases and J 3 bases, leaving 12 bases between the germline ends. The CDR3 has 14 amino acids. CDR3 region: CASSFEGRFYEQYF. The CDR3 region has the DNA TGTGCCAGCAGTTTTGAGGGGAGATTCTACGAGCAGTACTTC.

CDR3 protein: CASSLELPLEQYF. CDR3 nucleotides: TGTGCCAGCAGCCTCGAACTACCCCTAGAGCAGTACTTC. The chain couples TRBV27 to TRBJ2-5; D call uncertain. V shed 6 bases and J shed 11 bases, with 19 bases lying between them. This CDR3 is 13 amino acids long. Germline V gene lookup returns CDR1 MNHEY and CDR2 SMNVEV (reference sequence).

Comments on this clonotype: This sequence may be a read error, since a much larger clone differs from it by one base. V gene TRBV7-2 combines with J gene TRBJ2-1, with 9 bases aligning to TRBD2. Per germline, CDR1 SGHTA and CDR2 FQGNSA. The CDR3 is 17 residues long. V lost 5 bases and J lost 8; bases outside the gene matches: 16. The CDR3 spells CASSLTRASGIRDEQFF. CDR3 coding DNA: TGTGCCAGCAGCCTTACTCGGGCTAGCGGGATAAGGGATGAGCAGTTCTTC.

This clonotype has a handful of counts. The chain employs TRBV6-1 and TRBJ2-7; 12 bases map to TRBD2. V lost 6 bases, J lost 3 bases, and 9 bases stayed unmatched. This CDR3 spans 16 amino acids. Germline CDR1 is MNHNS and CDR2 is SASEGT. CDR3 in amino acids: CASSQDSTSGSYEQYF. The CDR3 DNA follows: TGTGCCAGCAGCCAAGACTCGACTAGCGGGAGCTACGAGCAGTACTTC.

The table lists this clonotype with a few counts. V and J are TRBV10-3 and TRBJ2-3; maybe TRBD2 (5 bases). This CDR3 contains 14 residues. Per the germline V gene, CDR1 is ENHRY and CDR2 is SYGVKD. V gave up 4 bases and J gave up 0 bases, with 8 bases separating them. The CDR3 nucleotides are TGTGCCATCAGTGTGAGGGCGAGCACAGATACGCAGTATTTT. It yields the protein CAISVRASTDTQYF.

The chain joins TRBV3-1 to TRBJ1-1; no clear D. Per germline, CDR1 LGHDT and CDR2 YNNKEL (reference sequence). The CDR3 runs 14 residues. The ends were cut back, 4 bases at V and 2 bases at J, with 11 bases in the middle. DNA of the CDR3: TGTGCCAGCAGCCGAGATGGGTCAAACACTGAAGCTTTCTTT. Translating it yields CASSRDGSNTEAFF.

This clonotype appeared a single time. The V gene is TRBV5-1, the J gene TRBJ1-1, with 8 positions matching TRBD1. Looked up from germline, CDR1 is SGHRS and CDR2 is YFSETQ. This CDR3 spans 13 amino acids. V lost 1 base to trimming and J lost 11 bases; unmatched junction nucleotides: 7. The CDR3 sequence is CASSLSAGGMAFF. DNA for the CDR3: TGCGCCAGCAGCTTGTCGGCAGGGGGCATGGCTTTCTTT.

This clonotype was seen more than once but under ten times. The CDR3 region is CAGADWVSYEQYF. Written as DNA, the CDR3 is TGTGCGGGGGCGGACTGGGTCTCCTACGAGCAGTACTTC. This rearrangement joins TRBV6-1 to TRBJ2-7; D perhaps matches TRBD1 (6 bases). Germline CDR1 and CDR2: MNHNS and SASEGT. This CDR3 has 13 amino acids.

Details on this clonotype: This may stem from a read error, because a much larger clone lies one nucleotide away. The chain is built from TRBV20-1 and TRBJ2-1; 9 nucleotides align to TRBD2. The J call may be incorrect, as the DNA end agrees better with TRBJ2-7. Germline V lookup: CDR1 DFQATT, CDR2 SNEGSKA (reference sequence). The CDR3 contains 15 residues. This chain's CDR3 is CSARPGTSSYNEQYF. In DNA, the CDR3 is TGCAGTGCTAGACCCGGGACTAGCAGCTACAATGAGCAGTACTTC.

In its sample, this clonotype was seen many times. The chain employs TRBV12-3 or TRBV12-4 and TRBJ2-6; D not resolved. V was trimmed by 6 bases and J by 0 bases, leaving 21 bases between them. CDR3 length: 19 amino acids. CDR3 DNA sequence: TGTGCCAGCAGCCCTGGTTCTTGGCTCAACCCCTCTGGGGCCAACGTCCTGACTTTC. Protein sequence: CASSPGSWLNPSGANVLTF.

V usage is TRBV27 and J usage is TRBJ2-4; 13 bases are a match to TRBD2. Trimming took 6 bases from V and 13 from J; bases not matched to a gene: 9. This CDR3 spans 14 amino acids. Germline CDR1 and CDR2: MNHEY and SMNVEV (reference sequence). The CDR3 DNA follows: TGTGCCAGCAGCGGGACTAGCGGGGCTTTAGAGCAGTACTTC. Its protein product is CASSGTSGALEQYF.

V usage is TRBV9 and J usage is TRBJ2-7; D gene unclear. The ends were cut back, 0 bases at V and 4 bases at J, with 17 bases in the middle. The length of the CDR3 is 16 residues. Germline-derived CDR1 and CDR2 are SGDLS and YYNGEE. The CDR3 region has the DNA TGTGCCAGCAGCGTAGGATGGGCGCCCGGTCAATACGAGCAGTACTTC. Residues: CASSVGWAPGQYEQYF.